This T cell receptor beta chain appears in the sequencing data of a study of human T cells and chemical hapten exposure. In the study overall: Largely, small differences in pooled library volume made per-sample TCR yields vary.

The CDR3 is 15 residues long. After removal of 6 bases from V and 4 bases from J, the junction contained 8 bases not matched to a gene. As to time point: patch test 1, 2 weeks after DPC sensitization. Treatment denoted: therapeutic diphenylcyclopropenone sensitization with weekly scalp DPC. In this sample, this clonotype turned up a few times. During construction of the library, unique molecular identifiers were attached to individual cDNA molecules for quantitative, reproducible TCR counting. MiXCR was run by TCRdb on the RACE reads, yielding one entry per CDR3 protein. The sample lists some 340,000 distinct CDR3 sequences; approximately 6.9% were seen once.

The material sequenced was whole blood, taken in connection with sensitization to the hapten diphenylcyclopropenone (DPC). The receptor was isolated from a woman younger than 30 with alopecia areata. Some clones in this sample may be carry-over from other donors' samples. This chain uses TRBV12-3 or TRBV12-4 with TRBJ1-2; TRBD1 aligns across 10 bases. The CDR3 spells CASSSLDRGSYGYTF. The CDR3 nucleotides are TGTGCCAGCAGCTCCCTGGACAGGGGGTCCTATGGCTACACCTTC.